This TCR beta chain was sequenced in a study of T cell repertoires and HLA-DP antigens. Study as a whole: One stimulator alloantigen differed from self by one groove amino acid; the other by ten. Donors were two male and one female, aged 18-to-29 to 60-to-69.

The primer mix covered 54 TRBV segments and 13 TRBJ segments. TCRdb keeps only in-frame clones here, not all; method: immunoSEQ multiplex PCR. Among about 89,000 clones listed, approximately 89% were seen once. Study findings and constraints: Average cumulative frequency of previously undetected clones was over 30% against one allele and around 53% against the other.

Concerning this clone itself: The antigen is unknown.

This sequence was found in a man between 50 and 59 years old in good health and CMV-seronegative. Specimen: CD4+ T cells from PBMCs.

The CDR3 loop is CASSPTPGQGAGETQYF. The CDR3 region has the DNA TGTGCCAGCAGTCCCACTCCGGGACAGGGGGCGGGGGAGACCCAGTACTTC. The gene calls are TRBV2 and TRBJ2-5; TRBD1 agrees at 12 bases. The CDR3 totals 17 residues. Germline V gene sequence: CDR1 SNHLY, CDR2 FYNNEI. V shed 5 bases and J 5 bases; nucleotides not matched to a gene: 12.